The 12 T cell receptor beta chains given below trace back to one sample, sequenced in a study of blood T cell repertoires in COVID-19. Assay: immunoSEQ multiplex PCR; the TCRdb copy retains only in-frame clones and omits some. The sample holds about 280,000 clones, approximately 85% seen once. The sample consisted of peripheral blood. All receptors come from a man aged 45-60 years with active or convalescent COVID-19.

J is TRBJ2-2 and V is TRBV23-1; 9 bases align to TRBD1. TRBV23-1 is reported as an ORF; its role is uncertain. The CDR3 is made up of 24 amino acids. Unmatched junction bases numbered 28, after V lost 1 base and J lost 4 bases. The CDR3 DNA reads as TGCGCCAGCAGTCAATGGGGTTCGGGCTTTTATTTAATGCCGGGACAGGGTCCCACCGGGGAGCTGTTTTTT. This translates into CASSQWGSGFYLMPGQGPTGELFF.

This sequence joins TRBV15 and TRBJ1-6; D is possibly TRBD1 (6 bases). Trimming shortened V by 1 base and J by 7 bases, and 11 bases separated the two germline ends. The CDR3 is 15 amino acids. Germline CDR1 is LNHNV and CDR2 is YYDKDF (reference sequence). CDR3 protein: CATSRGGGGNSPLHF. The CDR3 DNA reads as TGTGCCACCAGCAGAGGCGGGGGCGGGAATTCACCCCTCCACTTT.

The genes are TRBV5-6 and TRBJ2-1, with 15 bases matching TRBD2. Trimming took 4 bases from V and 10 from J; bases not matched to a gene: 9. This CDR3 spans 16 amino acids. Germline-derived CDR1 and CDR2 are SGHDT and YYEEEE. CDR3 loop: CASSPTGLAGGWEQFF. The DNA of the CDR3 is TGTGCCAGCAGCCCAACCGGACTAGCGGGAGGGTGGGAGCAGTTCTTC.

The V and J genes are TRBV7-9 and TRBJ2-5; 12 bases match TRBD1. This CDR3 contains 17 residues. CDR1 SEHNR and CDR2 FQNEAQ come from the germline V gene (reference sequence). With V trimmed by 1 base and J by 3 bases, 6 bases remained unmatched. The CDR3 loop is CASSLVGQGARKETQYF. The CDR3 bases are TGTGCCAGCAGCTTAGTGGGACAGGGGGCGAGGAAAGAGACCCAGTACTTC.

The gene calls are TRBV4-1 and TRBJ2-1; a possible D gene is TRBD1 (6 bases). CDR1 is MGHRA and CDR2 is YSYEKL in the germline V gene. The V end was cut by 5 bases, the J end by 7 bases, with 18 bases between. The CDR3 has 15 residues. In nucleotides, the CDR3 is TGCGCCAGCAGCTACCGACAGGATCTATTGAATGAGCAGTTCTTC. Translating it yields CASSYRQDLLNEQFF.

This rearrangement joins TRBV15 to TRBJ2-5; no firm D call. There are 15 residues in the CDR3. The V end was cut by 0 bases, the J end by 2 bases, with 10 bases between. Germline CDR1 reads LNHNV; CDR2 reads YYDKDF (reference sequence). CDR3 bases: TGTGCCACCAGCAGAGATGGCCAGACTCAAGAGACCCAGTACTTC. This encodes CATSRDGQTQETQYF.

The V and J genes are TRBV18 and TRBJ2-1, with 7 bases identical to TRBD2. The length of the CDR3 is 15 residues. CDR1 and CDR2 from the germline V gene are KGHSH and LQKENI. V lost 3 bases to trimming and J lost 0 bases; unmatched junction nucleotides: 2. The CDR3: CASSPTSVSYNEQFF. Written as DNA, the CDR3 is TGTGCCAGCTCACCCACTAGCGTCTCCTACAATGAGCAGTTCTTC.

This CDR3 is CASSLSGGQDEQFF. As DNA, the CDR3 is TGTGCCAGCAGTCTCTCGGGGGGGCAGGATGAGCAGTTCTTC. The chain combines TRBV7-9 with TRBJ2-1; 8 bases are a match to TRBD2. CDR1 is SEHNR, CDR2 FQNEAQ, per germline (reference sequence). This CDR3 region has 14 residues. Losses at the gene ends were 6 bases for V and 8 bases for J; bases not matched to a gene: 9. The variable domain in full, completed from reference TRBV7-9 and TRBJ2-1, reads DTGVSQNPRHKITKRGQNVTFRCDPISEHNRLYWYRQTLGQGPEFLTYFQNEAQLEKSRLLSDRFSAERPKGSFSTLEIQRTEQGDSAMYLCASSLSGGQDEQFFGPGTRLTVL.

The chain is built from TRBV27 and TRBJ1-2, with 10 positions matching TRBD1. Trimming took 5 bases from V and 5 from J; bases not matched to a gene: 11. Germline lookup yields CDR1 MNHEY and CDR2 SMNVEV (reference sequence). The CDR3 sequence is 16 residues long. The CDR3 DNA follows: TGTGCCAGCAGTGAGGGGGTGGGACAGGGGTCTTATGGCTACACCTTC. Encoded protein: CASSEGVGQGSYGYTF.

The chain recombines TRBV5-1 with TRBJ2-3, with TRBD2 matching over 11 bases. The V segment lost 3 bases and the J segment 4 bases; nucleotides outside the gene matches: 4. Germline V CDR1 and CDR2: SGHRS, YFSETQ. The CDR3 is 15 amino acids. CDR3 residues: CASSSLAGGADTQYF. The CDR3 DNA reads as TGCGCCAGCAGCTCCCTAGCGGGAGGCGCAGATACGCAGTATTTT. Complete variable domain (other parts from reference TRBV5-1 and TRBJ2-3): KAGVTQTPRYLIKTRGQQVTLSCSPISGHRSVSWYQQTPGQGLQFLFEYFSETQRNKGNFPGRFSGRQFSNSRSEMNVSTLELGDSALYLCASSSLAGGADTQYFGPGTRLTVL.

The chain is built from TRBV20-1 and TRBJ1-2; no firm D call. Looked up from germline, CDR1 is DFQATT and CDR2 is SNEGSKA (reference sequence). The CDR3 has 11 amino acids. V dropped 5 bases and J dropped 7 bases, with 11 bases sitting between them. CDR3 in DNA: TGCAGTGCTCCTCTTCTTAGTGGCTACACCTTC. It codes for CSAPLLSGYTF.

The chain employs TRBV7-9 and TRBJ2-3, with D unresolved. The V gene lost 3 bases and the J gene lost 2 bases, with 12 bases spanning the gap. Germline CDR1 is SEHNR and CDR2 is FQNEAQ (reference sequence). The length of the CDR3 is 15 residues. In nucleotides, the CDR3 is TGTGCCAGCAGCTTCGGTACTGACTCCACAGATACGCAGTATTTT. Protein product: CASSFGTDSTDTQYF.